These T cell receptor beta chains were read from a single sample in a study of CD8 T cells in Susac syndrome. MiXCR was run by TCRdb on the immunoSEQ multiplex PCR reads, yielding one entry per CDR3 protein. The data show 150,000 to 200,000 distinct CDR3 sequences, with roughly 94% seen just once and 0.085% to 0.095% held by the top ten. The sequenced material came from CD4+ T cells from PBMCs. Receptor source: a human donor with multiple sclerosis. Each CDR3 is given without its conserved first and last residue. Clone size, where shown, is once, few, many, or a class for clones that have expanded.

CDR3aa	abundance	v_gene	j_gene
ASSTGAAQNNEQF	NA	TRBV10-1	TRBJ2-1
ASRDPQETQY	NA	TRBV6-6	TRBJ2-5
ASSIDRDTEAF	NA	TRBV19	TRBJ1-1
ASSKEETSGPTDTQY	NA	TRBV21-1	TRBJ2-3
SVGLTGTYEQY	NA	TRBV29-1	TRBJ2-7
SADSGQGVSGTEAF	NA	TRBV20-1	TRBJ1-1
ASGFGGIGSFSGANVLT	NA	TRBV12-5	TRBJ2-6
ASSPRLGRRSSYEQY	NA	TRBV4-1	TRBJ2-7
ATSDSREVNEQF	NA	TRBV24-1	TRBJ2-1
AWSGSDQETQY	NA	TRBV30	TRBJ2-5
SAPLGVAGVPQLYEQY	NA	TRBV20-1	TRBJ2-7
ASRSETGGNTEAF	once	TRBV5-1	TRBJ1-1
ASSQGLPDLATTQY	NA	TRBV4-3	TRBJ2-3
ASSEDWGPDTQY	NA	TRBV2	TRBJ2-3
ASSKSWDTEAF	NA	TRBV27	TRBJ1-1
ASSQQVSNTEAF	NA	TRBV5-1	TRBJ1-1
ASSQGEVAEQF	NA	TRBV12-3/TRBV12-4	TRBJ2-1
ASSPTRLAGGGTQY	NA	TRBV5-6	TRBJ2-3
ASSPYSNQPQH	NA	TRBV18	TRBJ1-5
ATPGQGGSNTGELF	NA	TRBV2	TRBJ2-2
SAREGTSANEQY	NA	TRBV20-1	TRBJ2-7
ASGGSRGQETQY	NA	TRBV12-3/TRBV12-4	TRBJ2-5
ASSIDLAGHILDYEQY	NA	TRBV19	TRBJ2-7
ATKKRDAPYEQY	NA	TRBV6-5	TRBJ2-7
ASSQDRTSPYEQY	NA	TRBV3-1	TRBJ2-7
SASPPGSEKLF	NA	TRBV20-1	TRBJ1-4
ASSFLRNQPQH	NA	TRBV12-3/TRBV12-4	TRBJ1-5
SARDPEAGTSYEQY	NA	TRBV20-1	TRBJ2-7
ASMPFRGTGELF	NA	TRBV10-1	TRBJ2-2
ASSSGTGKDYGYT	NA	TRBV18	TRBJ1-2
ASSFSVGETQY	once	TRBV7-2	TRBJ2-5
ASSDQRGGNQPQH	NA	TRBV2	TRBJ1-5
ASSPTSGLYEQY	NA	TRBV7-8	TRBJ2-7
ASSLAGGEETQY	NA	TRBV11-2	TRBJ2-5
ASRWDRGSYNEQF	NA	TRBV10-2	TRBJ2-1
ASSLQAGAPPNEQY	NA	TRBV5-1	TRBJ2-7
ASSLGYPIGYEQY	NA	TRBV7-9	TRBJ2-7
SARDSYSTETQY	NA	TRBV20-1	TRBJ2-5
ASSFHTDTQY	once	TRBV5-4	TRBJ2-3
ASSYEGTQY	NA	TRBV6-5	TRBJ2-5
ASSLRQEAYEQY	NA	TRBV7-8	TRBJ2-7
ASSEGVAQH	NA	TRBV6-1	TRBJ1-5
ASSQGVGTSNEKLF	NA	TRBV4-3	TRBJ1-4
SVRQNSGNTIY	once	TRBV29-1	TRBJ1-3